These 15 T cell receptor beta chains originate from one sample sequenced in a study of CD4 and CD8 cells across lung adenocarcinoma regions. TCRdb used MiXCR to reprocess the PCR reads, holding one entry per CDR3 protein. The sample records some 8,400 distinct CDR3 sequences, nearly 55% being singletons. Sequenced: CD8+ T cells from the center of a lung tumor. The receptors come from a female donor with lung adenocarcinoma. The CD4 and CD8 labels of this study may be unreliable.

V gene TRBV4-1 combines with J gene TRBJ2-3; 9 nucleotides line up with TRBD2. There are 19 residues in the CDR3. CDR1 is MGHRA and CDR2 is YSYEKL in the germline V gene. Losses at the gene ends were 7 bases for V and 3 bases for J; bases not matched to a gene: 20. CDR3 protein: CASNMGGAVLAGRTDTQYF. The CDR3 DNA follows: TGCGCCAGCAACATGGGCGGCGCGGTCCTAGCGGGGAGGACAGATACGCAGTATTTT.

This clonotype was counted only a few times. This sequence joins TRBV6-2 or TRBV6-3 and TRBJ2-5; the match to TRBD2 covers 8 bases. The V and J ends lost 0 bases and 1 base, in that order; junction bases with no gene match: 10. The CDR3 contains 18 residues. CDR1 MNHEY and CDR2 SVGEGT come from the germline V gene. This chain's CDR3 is CASSYSIGRLARQETQYF. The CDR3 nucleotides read TGTGCCAGCAGTTACTCGATCGGTCGACTAGCGCGCCAAGAGACCCAGTACTTC.

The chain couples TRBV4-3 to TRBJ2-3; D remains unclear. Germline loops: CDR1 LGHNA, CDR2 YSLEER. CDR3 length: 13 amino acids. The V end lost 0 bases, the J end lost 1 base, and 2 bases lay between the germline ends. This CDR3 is CASSQERTDTQYF. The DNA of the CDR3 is TGCGCCAGCAGCCAAGAGCGCACAGATACGCAGTATTTT.

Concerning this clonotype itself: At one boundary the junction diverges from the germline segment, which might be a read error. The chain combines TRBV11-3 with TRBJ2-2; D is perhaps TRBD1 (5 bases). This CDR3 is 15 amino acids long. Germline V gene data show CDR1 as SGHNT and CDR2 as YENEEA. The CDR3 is CASSVGAPDTEEQFF. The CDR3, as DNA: TGTGCCAGCAGTGTAGGGGCGCCGGACACAGAGGAGCAGTTTTTT.

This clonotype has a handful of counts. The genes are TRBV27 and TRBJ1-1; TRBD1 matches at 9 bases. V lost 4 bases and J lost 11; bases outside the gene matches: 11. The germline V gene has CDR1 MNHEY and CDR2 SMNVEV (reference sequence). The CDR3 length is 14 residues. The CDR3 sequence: CASSSPGQGIEAFF. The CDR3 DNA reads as TGTGCCAGCAGTTCTCCGGGACAGGGTATAGAGGCTTTCTTT.

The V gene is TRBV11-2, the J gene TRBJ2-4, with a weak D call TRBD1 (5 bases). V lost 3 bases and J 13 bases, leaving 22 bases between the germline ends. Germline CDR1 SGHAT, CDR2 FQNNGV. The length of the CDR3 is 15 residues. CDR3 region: CASSLGLWAKNTQYF. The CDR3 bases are TGTGCCAGCAGCTTGGGGCTGTGGGCCAAAAACACGCAGTACTTC.

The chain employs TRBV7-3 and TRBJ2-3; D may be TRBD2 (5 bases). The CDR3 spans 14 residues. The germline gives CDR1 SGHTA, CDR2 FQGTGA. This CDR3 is CGGTGSRTKDTQYF. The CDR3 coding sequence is TGTGGCGGCACGGGAAGCAGGACCAAAGACACGCAGTATTTT.

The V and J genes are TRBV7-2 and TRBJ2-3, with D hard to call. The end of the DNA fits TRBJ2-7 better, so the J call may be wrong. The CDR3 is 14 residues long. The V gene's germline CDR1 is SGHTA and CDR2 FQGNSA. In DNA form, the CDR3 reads TGTGCGGGCAGCGTGGGCCTAGACCTAGATACGCAGTACTTC. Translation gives CAGSVGLDLDTQYF.

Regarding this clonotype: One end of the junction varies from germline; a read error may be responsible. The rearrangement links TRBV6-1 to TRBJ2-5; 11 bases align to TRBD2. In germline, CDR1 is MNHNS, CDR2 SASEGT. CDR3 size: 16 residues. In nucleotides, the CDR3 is TGTGCCAGCACCCTCTCCGGTAGCGGGGGGGATGAGACTCAGTACTTC. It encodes CASTLSGSGGDETQYF.

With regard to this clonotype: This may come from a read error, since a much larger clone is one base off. CDR3 DNA sequence: TGTGCCAGCAGCTTAGGGGCGGGGGGGTACAATGAGCAGTACTTC. Its translation: CASSLGAGGYNEQYF. This chain connects TRBV7-9 to TRBJ2-5; TRBD2 agrees at 9 bases. Germline V gene data show CDR1 as SEHNR and CDR2 as FQNEAQ (reference sequence). The V and J ends lost 1 base and 11 bases, in that order; junction bases with no gene match: 11. CDR3 length: 15 amino acids. Using reference TRBV7-9 and TRBJ2-5 for the parts outside the CDR3, the full variable domain is DTGVSQNPRHKITKRGQNVTFRCDPISEHNRLYWYRQTLGQGPEFLTYFQNEAQLEKSRLLSDRFSAERPKGSFSTLEIQRTEQGDSAMYLCASSLGAGGYNEQYFGPGTRLLVL.

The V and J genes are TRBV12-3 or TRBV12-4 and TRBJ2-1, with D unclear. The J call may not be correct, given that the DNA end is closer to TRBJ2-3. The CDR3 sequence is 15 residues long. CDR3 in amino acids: CASSLLQDLTNAQYF. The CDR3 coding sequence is TGTGCCAGCAGTTTATTGCAGGACCTAACCAATGCGCAGTATTTT.

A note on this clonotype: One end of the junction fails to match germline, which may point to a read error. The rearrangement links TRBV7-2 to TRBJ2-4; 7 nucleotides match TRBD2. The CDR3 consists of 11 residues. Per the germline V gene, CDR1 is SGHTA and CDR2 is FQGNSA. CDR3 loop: CASLAENTQYF. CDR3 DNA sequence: TGCGCCAGCCTAGCGGAGAACACCCAGTACTTC.

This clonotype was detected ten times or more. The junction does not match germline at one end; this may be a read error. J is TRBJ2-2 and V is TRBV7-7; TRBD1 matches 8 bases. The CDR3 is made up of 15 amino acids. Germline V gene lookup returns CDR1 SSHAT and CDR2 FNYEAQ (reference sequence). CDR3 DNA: TGTGCTAGCAGCTTAGACACAGGGGGCACCGGGGAGCTGTTTTTT. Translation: CASSLDTGGTGELFF.

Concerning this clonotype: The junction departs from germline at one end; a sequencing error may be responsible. The CDR3 DNA reads as TGTGCCAGCGGTGGGGGGAGCGGGAGCAAAGATACCCAGTACTTC. Protein sequence: CASGGGSGSKDTQYF. The V gene is TRBV6-1, the J gene TRBJ2-3; 8 nucleotides align to TRBD2. The last part of the DNA fits TRBJ2-5 better; the J call may be wrong. This CDR3 is built from 15 residues. The germline V gene has CDR1 MNHNS and CDR2 SASEGT.

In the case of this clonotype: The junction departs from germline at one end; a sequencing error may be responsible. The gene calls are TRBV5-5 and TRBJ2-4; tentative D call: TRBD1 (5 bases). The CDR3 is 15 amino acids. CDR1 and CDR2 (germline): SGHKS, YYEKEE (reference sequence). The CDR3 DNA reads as TGTGGCAGCAGCTTGGGGCTATCGGCCAAAAACATGCAGTACTTC. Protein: CGSSLGLSAKNMQYF.